Shown below are 5 T cell receptor beta chains from a single sample sequenced in a study of T cells after yellow fever vaccination. One entry per CDR3 protein, called by TCRdb with MiXCR from the 5' RACE reads. The sample consists of around 310,000 distinct CDR3 sequences, around 3.6% of them appearing once. The sequencing here drew on PBMCs, taken on the day of the yellow fever booster vaccination. The receptors were sampled from a man younger than 35 who received the YFV17D yellow fever vaccine.

This clonotype showed up many times. This chain uses TRBV29-1 with TRBJ2-2; 10 bases are shared with TRBD2. This CDR3 is built from 15 residues. The V gene's germline CDR1 is SQVTM and CDR2 ANQGSEA. Trimming at V came to 3 bases and at J to 6 bases, leaving 7 bases not matched to a gene. The CDR3 sequence is CSVDLQRGGAGELFF. In DNA, the CDR3 is TGCAGCGTTGATTTGCAGCGGGGGGGCGCCGGGGAGCTGTTTTTT.

This clonotype was counted between two and nine times. The chain couples TRBV15 to TRBJ2-2; 8 positions match TRBD1. Germline lookup yields CDR1 LNHNV and CDR2 YYDKDF (reference sequence). The trim removed 1 base at V and 6 bases at J, leaving 7 bases unmatched. CDR3 length: 16 residues. The CDR3 DNA follows: TGTGCCACCAGCAGAGTCAGGACAGGGCGCGCCGGGGAGCTGTTTTTT. Its protein product is CATSRVRTGRAGELFF.

The sample holds a few counts of this clonotype. V usage is TRBV6-2 or TRBV6-3 and J usage is TRBJ2-7, with a weak D call TRBD1 (5 bases). V lost 3 bases and J 0 bases, leaving 9 bases between the germline ends. Per germline, CDR1 MNHEY and CDR2 SVGEGT. The CDR3 loop spans 14 amino acids. In nucleotides, the CDR3 is TGTGCCAGCAGTTATACAGGAGCCTCCTACGAGCAGTACTTC. Amino acid sequence: CASSYTGASYEQYF.

The sample holds a few counts of this clonotype. The V gene is TRBV3-1, the J gene TRBJ2-7; 9 bases are shared with TRBD2. Germline-derived CDR1 and CDR2 are LGHDT and YNNKEL (reference sequence). V lost 2 bases to trimming and J lost 8 bases; unmatched junction nucleotides: 7. The CDR3 loop spans 14 amino acids. CDR3 nucleotide sequence: TGTGCCAGCAGCCAAAACCCTAGCGGGGAACAGCAGTACGTC. It specifies CASSQNPSGEQQYV.

The V and J genes are TRBV12-3 or TRBV12-4 and TRBJ2-5; 10 positions match TRBD1. V shed 5 bases and J 5 bases; nucleotides not matched to a gene: 5. CDR3 size: 14 residues. The CDR3 loop is CASSPRQGAETQYF. The CDR3 coding sequence is TGTGCCAGCAGTCCCAGACAGGGGGCTGAGACCCAGTACTTC.